This T cell receptor beta chain was captured in a study of persistence of HIV-infected CD4 T cells. Across the whole study: Donors had been on suppressive ART for a median of 8 years. Findings of the study overall: Degenerate expanded CDR3beta sequences were enriched among CMV- and Gag-responding cells.

Cells were stimulated nonspecifically with anti-CD3/anti-CD28 magnetic beads. Responding CD4+ T cells were sorted by upregulation of both CD40 ligand and CD69. Donors had CD4+ T cell counts above 400 cells/uL and were CMV-seropositive. For roughly 19 hours, CD8-depleted PBMCs received anti-CD28/CD49d costimulation, a CD40-blocking antibody and enfuvirtide. The libraries were made with immunoSEQ version 4 in survey mode. Produced via immunoSEQ multiplex PCR; TCRdb's table is partial and in-frame only. The sample lists 30,000 to 45,000 clones, roughly 90% seen once, with 1.3% in the top ten. About this clone: Its cognate antigen is unknown.

CDR1 is MNHEY and CDR2 is SVGEGT in the germline V gene. V lost 2 bases, J lost 14 bases, and 13 bases stayed unmatched. The CDR3 is 14 residues long. The material was CD4+ T cells sorted from PBMCs after 18-hour stimulation, obtained from a patient who received antiretroviral therapy. The V gene is TRBV6-2 or TRBV6-3, the J gene TRBJ1-2, with 8 positions matching TRBD1. The source of this sequence is an adult man with HIV who was CMV-seropositive. CDR3 nucleotide sequence: TGTGCCAGCAGTTACGGTTCAGGACAGGGTAATTGGACCTTC. Its protein is CASSYGSGQGNWTF.